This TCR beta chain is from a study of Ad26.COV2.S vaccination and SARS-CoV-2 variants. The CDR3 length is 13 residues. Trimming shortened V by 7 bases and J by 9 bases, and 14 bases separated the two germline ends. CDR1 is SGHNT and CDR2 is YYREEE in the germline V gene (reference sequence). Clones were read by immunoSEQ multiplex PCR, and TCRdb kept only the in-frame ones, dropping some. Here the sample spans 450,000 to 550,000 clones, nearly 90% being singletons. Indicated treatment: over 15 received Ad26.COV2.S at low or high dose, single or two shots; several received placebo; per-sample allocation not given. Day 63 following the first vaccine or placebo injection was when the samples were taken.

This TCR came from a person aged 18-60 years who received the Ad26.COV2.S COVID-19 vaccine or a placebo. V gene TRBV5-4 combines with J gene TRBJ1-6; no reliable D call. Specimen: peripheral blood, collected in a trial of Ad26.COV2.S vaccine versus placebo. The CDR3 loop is CASSNDRSSPLHF. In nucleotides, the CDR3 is TGTGCCAGCTCCAACGATAGGAGTTCACCCCTCCACTTT.